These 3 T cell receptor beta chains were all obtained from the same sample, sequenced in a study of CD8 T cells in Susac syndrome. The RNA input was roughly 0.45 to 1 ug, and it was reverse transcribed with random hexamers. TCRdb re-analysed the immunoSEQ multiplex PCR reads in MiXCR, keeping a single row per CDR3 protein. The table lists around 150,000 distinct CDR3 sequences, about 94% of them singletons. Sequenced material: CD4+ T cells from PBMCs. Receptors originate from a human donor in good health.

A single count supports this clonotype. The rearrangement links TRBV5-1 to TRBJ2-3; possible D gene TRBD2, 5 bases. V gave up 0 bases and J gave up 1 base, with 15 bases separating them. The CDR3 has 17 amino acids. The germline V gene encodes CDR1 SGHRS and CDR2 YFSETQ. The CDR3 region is CASSLGWVGSGTDTQYF. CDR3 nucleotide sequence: TGCGCCAGCAGCTTGGGATGGGTTGGTAGCGGCACAGATACGCAGTATTTT.

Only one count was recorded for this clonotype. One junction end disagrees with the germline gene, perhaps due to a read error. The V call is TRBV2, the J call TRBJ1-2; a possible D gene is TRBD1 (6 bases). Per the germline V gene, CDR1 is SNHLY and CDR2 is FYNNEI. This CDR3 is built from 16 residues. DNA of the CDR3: TGTGCCGGCAGTAAGGCAGGGGCGGTGGGCGACTATGGCTACACCTTC. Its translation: CAGSKAGAVGDYGYTF. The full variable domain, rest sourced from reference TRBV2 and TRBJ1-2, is EPEVTQTPSHQVTQMGQEVILRCVPISNHLYFYWYRQILGQKVEFLVSFYNNEISEKSEIFDDQFSVERPDGSNFTLKIRSTKLEDSAMYFCAGSKAGAVGDYGYTFGSGTRLTVV.

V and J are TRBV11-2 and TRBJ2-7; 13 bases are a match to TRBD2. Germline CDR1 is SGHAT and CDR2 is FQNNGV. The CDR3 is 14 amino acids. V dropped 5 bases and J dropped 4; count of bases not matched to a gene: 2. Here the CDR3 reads CASSPTSGGYEQYF. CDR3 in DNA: TGTGCCAGCAGCCCGACTAGCGGGGGGTACGAGCAGTACTTC.